The 3 T cell receptor beta chains given below trace back to one sample, sequenced in a study of T cells in Graves' hyperthyroidism and ophthalmopathy. Amplification yielded TCR beta CDR3 regions, with RNA transcripts as the source. The HTBI primer set was used in a first-round RT-PCR of the TCR CDR3. TCRdb itself ran the multiplex PCR reads through MiXCR, one entry per CDR3 protein. Of roughly 350,000 distinct CDR3 sequences detected, about 14% appear once; the ten largest clones hold around a fifth. The sample was blood. All receptors come from a young woman with Graves' ophthalmopathy.

This clonotype was recorded many times. The chain is built from TRBV30 and TRBJ2-1; D unresolved. The ends were cut back, 2 bases at V and 4 bases at J, with 12 bases in the middle. Germline V CDR1 and CDR2: GTSNPN, SVGIG (reference sequence). This CDR3 comprises 14 residues. CDR3 sequence (DNA): TGTGCCTGGAGTATCGGCAGGAGATACAATGAGCAGTTCTTC. It codes for CAWSIGRRYNEQFF. Based on the CDR3 plus reference TRBV30 and TRBJ2-1, the full variable domain is SQTIHQWPATLVQPVGSPLSLECTVEGTSNPNLYWYRQAAGRGLQLLFYSVGIGQISSEVPQNLSASRPQDRQFILSSKKLLLSDSGFYLCAWSIGRRYNEQFFGPGTRLTVL.

Ten or more counts support this clonotype. The chain couples TRBV11-1 to TRBJ2-1, with 12 bases that match TRBD2. The V and J ends lost 2 bases and 5 bases, in that order; junction bases with no gene match: 7. This CDR3 is built from 17 residues. CDR1 is SGHAT and CDR2 is FQDESV in the germline V gene (reference sequence). The CDR3 nucleotides are TGTGCCAGCAGCTTACCGGGGGGGACTAGCGGGCACAATGAGCAGTTCTTC. This encodes CASSLPGGTSGHNEQFF.

This clonotype occurred many times. The gene calls are TRBV12-3 or TRBV12-4 and TRBJ1-1; no clear D gene. This CDR3 contains 14 residues. V gave up 6 bases and J gave up 2 bases, with 13 bases separating them. CDR3 loop: CASSRNSPNTEAFF. The CDR3, as DNA: TGTGCCAGCAGCCGAAACAGCCCTAACACTGAAGCTTTCTTT.